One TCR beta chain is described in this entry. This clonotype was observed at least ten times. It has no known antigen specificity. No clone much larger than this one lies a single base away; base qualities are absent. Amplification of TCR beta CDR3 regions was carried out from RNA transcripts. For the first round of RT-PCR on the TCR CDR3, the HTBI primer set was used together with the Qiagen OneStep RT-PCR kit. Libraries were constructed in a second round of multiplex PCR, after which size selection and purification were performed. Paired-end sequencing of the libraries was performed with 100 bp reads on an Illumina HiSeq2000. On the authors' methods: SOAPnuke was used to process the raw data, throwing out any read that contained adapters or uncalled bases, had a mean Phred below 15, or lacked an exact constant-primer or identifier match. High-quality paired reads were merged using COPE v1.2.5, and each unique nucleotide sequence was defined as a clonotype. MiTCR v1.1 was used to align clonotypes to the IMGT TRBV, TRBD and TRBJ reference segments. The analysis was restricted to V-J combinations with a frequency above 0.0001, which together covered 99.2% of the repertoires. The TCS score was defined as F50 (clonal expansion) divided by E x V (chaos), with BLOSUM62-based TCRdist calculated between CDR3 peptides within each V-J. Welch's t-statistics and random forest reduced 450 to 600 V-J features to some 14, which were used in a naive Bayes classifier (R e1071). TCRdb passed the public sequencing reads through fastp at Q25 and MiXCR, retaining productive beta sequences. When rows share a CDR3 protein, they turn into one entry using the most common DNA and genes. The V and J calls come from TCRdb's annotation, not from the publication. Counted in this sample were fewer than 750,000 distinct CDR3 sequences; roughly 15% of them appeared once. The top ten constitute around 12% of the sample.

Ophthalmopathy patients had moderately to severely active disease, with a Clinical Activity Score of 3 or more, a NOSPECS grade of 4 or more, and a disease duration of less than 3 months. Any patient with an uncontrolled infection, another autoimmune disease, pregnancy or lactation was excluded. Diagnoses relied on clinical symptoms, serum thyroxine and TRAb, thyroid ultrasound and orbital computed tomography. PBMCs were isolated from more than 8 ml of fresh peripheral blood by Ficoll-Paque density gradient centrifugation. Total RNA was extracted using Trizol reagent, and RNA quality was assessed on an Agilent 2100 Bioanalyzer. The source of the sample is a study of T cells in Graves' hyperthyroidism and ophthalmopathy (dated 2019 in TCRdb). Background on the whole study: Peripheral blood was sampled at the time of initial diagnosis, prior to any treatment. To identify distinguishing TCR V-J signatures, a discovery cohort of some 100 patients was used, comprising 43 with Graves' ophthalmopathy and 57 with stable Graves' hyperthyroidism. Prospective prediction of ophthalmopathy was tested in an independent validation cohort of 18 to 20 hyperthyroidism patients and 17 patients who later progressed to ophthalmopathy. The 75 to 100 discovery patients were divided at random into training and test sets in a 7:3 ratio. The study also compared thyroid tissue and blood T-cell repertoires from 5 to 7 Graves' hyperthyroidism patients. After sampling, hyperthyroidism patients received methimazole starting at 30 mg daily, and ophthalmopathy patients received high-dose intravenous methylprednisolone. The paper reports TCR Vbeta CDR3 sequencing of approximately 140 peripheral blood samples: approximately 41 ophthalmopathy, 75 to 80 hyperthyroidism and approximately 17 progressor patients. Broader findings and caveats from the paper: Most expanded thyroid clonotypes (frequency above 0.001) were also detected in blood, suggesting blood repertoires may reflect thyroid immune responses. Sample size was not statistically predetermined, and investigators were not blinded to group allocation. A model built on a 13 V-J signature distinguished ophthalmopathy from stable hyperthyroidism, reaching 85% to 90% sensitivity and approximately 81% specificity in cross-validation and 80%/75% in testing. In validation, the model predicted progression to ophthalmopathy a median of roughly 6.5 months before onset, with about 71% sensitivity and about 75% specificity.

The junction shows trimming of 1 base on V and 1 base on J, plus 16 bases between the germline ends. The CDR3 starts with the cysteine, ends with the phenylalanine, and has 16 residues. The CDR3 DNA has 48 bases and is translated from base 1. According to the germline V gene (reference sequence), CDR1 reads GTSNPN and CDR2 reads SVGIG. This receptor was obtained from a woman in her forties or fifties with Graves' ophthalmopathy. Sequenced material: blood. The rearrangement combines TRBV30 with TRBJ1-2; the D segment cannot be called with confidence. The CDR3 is CAWSAIGVNFNYGYTF. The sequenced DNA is TGTGCCTGGAGTGCTATTGGTGTGAATTTTAACTATGGCTACACCTTC.